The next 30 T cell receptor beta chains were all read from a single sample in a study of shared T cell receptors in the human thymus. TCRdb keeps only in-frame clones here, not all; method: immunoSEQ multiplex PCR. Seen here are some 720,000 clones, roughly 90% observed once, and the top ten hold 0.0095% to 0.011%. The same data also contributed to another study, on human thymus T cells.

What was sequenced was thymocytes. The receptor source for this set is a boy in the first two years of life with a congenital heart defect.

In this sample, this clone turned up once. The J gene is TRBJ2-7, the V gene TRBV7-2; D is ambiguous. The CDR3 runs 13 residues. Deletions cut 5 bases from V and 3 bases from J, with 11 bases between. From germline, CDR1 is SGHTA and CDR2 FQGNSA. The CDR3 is CASSGQSIYEQYF. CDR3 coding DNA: TGTGCCAGCAGCGGGCAGTCTATCTACGAGCAGTACTTC.

CDR3 in DNA: TGCGCCAGCAGCCGCCTAGCCGGGCAAGAGACCCAGTACTTC. Its protein product is CASSRLAGQETQYF. The rearrangement links TRBV4-1 to TRBJ2-5; perhaps TRBD2 as D (5 bases). This CDR3 comprises 14 residues. Germline assignment: CDR1 MGHRA and CDR2 YSYEKL. V lost 4 bases and J 2 bases, leaving 11 bases between the germline ends.

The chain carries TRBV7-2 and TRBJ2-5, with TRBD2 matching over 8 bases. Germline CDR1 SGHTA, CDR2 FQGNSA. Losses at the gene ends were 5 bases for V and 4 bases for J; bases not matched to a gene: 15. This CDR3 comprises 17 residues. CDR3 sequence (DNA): TGTGCCAGCAGCCGACTAATCTTAAGCGGGAGAGGAGAGACCCAGTACTTC. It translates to CASSRLILSGRGETQYF.

CDR3 DNA: TGTGCCAGCAGTGAAGTGGCGGGAATTAATGGCTACACCTTC. This encodes CASSEVAGINGYTF. This chain links TRBV6-1 with TRBJ1-2; no reliable D call. With 1 base removed from V and 6 bases from J, the gap between germline ends came to 12 bases. The CDR3 spans 14 residues. Germline loops: CDR1 MNHNS, CDR2 SASEGT.

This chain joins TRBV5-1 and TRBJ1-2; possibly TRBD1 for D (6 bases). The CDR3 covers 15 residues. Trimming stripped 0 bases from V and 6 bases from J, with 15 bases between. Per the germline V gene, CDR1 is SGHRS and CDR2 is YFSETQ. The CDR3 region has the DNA TGCGCCAGCAGCTTGGCCAAGGGGGATTGGCATGGCTACACCTTC. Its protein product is CASSLAKGDWHGYTF.

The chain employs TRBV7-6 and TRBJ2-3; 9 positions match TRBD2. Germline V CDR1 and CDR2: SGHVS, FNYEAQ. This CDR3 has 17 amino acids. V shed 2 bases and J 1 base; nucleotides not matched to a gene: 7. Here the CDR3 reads CASSLYKREAGTDTQYF. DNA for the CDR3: TGTGCCAGCAGCTTATACAAGCGGGAGGCGGGCACAGATACGCAGTATTTT.

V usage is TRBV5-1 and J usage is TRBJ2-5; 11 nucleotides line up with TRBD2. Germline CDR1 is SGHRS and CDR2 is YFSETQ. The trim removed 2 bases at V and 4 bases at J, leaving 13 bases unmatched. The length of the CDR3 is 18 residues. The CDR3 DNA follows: TGCGCCAGCAGCTTCACCGGGCTAGCGGGAGGTCGAGGAGAGACCCAGTACTTC. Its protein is CASSFTGLAGGRGETQYF.

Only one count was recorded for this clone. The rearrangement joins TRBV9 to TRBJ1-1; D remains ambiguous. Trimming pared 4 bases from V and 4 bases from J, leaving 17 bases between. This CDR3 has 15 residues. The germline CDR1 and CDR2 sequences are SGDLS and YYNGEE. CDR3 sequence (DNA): TGTGCCAGCAGCCTATCGTCTGAGGGAGGCACTGAAGCTTTCTTT. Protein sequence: CASSLSSEGGTEAFF.

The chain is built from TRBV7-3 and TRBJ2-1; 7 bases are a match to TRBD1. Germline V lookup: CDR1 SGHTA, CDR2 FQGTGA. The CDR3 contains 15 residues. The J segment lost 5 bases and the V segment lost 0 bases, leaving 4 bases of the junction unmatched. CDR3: CASSLTTGQHNEQFF. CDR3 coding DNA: TGTGCCAGCAGCTTAACTACGGGACAGCACAATGAGCAGTTCTTC. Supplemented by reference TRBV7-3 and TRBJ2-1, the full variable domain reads GAGVSQTPSNKVTEKGKYVELRCDPISGHTALYWYRQSLGQGPEFLIYFQGTGAADDSGLPNDRFFAVRPEGSVSTLKIQRTERGDSAVYLCASSLTTGQHNEQFFGPGTRLTVL.

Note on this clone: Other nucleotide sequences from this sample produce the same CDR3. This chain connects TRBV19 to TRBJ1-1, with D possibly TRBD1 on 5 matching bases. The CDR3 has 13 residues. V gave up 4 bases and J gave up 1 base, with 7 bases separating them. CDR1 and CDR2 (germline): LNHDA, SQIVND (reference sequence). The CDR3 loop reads CASSTTGNTEAFF. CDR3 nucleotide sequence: TGTGCCAGTAGTACCACAGGGAACACTGAAGCTTTCTTT.

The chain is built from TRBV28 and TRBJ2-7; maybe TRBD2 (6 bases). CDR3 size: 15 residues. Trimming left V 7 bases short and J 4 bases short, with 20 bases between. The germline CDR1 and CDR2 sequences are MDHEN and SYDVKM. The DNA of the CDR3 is TGTGCCAGCATAGAAAGTAGCGGAGGTCCTTACGAGCAGTACTTC. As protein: CASIESSGGPYEQYF.

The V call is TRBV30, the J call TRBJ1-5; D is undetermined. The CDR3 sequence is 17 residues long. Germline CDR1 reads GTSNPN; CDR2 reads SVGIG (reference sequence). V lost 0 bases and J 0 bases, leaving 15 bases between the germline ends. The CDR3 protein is CAWSVPRRYYSNQPQHF. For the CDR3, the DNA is TGTGCCTGGAGTGTACCCAGGCGATATTATAGCAATCAGCCCCAGCATTTT.

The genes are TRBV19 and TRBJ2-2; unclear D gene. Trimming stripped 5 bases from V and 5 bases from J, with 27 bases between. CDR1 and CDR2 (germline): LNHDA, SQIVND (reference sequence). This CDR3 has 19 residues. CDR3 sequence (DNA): TGTGCCAGTAGTTCTTTCAACCCCTGGGCCCCCGATTGGACCGGGGAGCTGTTTTTT. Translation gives CASSSFNPWAPDWTGELFF.

CDR3 sequence: CASSPDSLGSGNQPQHF. CDR3 DNA sequence: TGTGCCAGCAGCCCTGATTCATTGGGCAGTGGCAATCAGCCCCAGCATTTT. The chain recombines TRBV9 with TRBJ1-5; no firm D call. V lost 4 bases and J lost 2, with 19 bases in between. The CDR3 has 17 residues. Germline values: CDR1 SGDLS, CDR2 YYNGEE.

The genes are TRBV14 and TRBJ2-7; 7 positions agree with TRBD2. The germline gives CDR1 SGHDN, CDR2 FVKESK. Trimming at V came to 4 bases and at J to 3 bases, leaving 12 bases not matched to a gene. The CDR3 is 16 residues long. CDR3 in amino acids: CASSRPGAGVNYEQYF. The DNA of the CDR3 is TGTGCCAGCAGCCGCCCCGGGGCGGGAGTAAACTACGAGCAGTACTTC.

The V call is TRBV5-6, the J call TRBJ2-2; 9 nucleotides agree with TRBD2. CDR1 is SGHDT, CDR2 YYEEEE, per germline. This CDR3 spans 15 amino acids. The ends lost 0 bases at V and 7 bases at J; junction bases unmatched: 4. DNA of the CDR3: TGTGCCAGCAGCTTGGATAGCGGGAGAAGCGGGGAGCTGTTTTTT. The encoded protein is CASSLDSGRSGELFF.

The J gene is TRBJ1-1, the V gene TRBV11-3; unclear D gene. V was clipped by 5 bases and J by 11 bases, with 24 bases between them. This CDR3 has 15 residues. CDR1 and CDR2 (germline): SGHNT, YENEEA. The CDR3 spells CASSLTRERKAGAFF. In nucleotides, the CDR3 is TGTGCCAGCAGCCTTACTAGGGAAAGAAAGGCTGGGGCTTTCTTT.

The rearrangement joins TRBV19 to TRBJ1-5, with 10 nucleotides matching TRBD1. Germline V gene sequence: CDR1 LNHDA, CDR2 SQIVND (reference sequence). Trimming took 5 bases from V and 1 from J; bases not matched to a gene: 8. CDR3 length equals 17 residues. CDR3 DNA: TGTGCCAGTAGTCCTCACCGGGACAGGGGCAGCAATCAGCCCCAGCATTTT. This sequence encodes CASSPHRDRGSNQPQHF.

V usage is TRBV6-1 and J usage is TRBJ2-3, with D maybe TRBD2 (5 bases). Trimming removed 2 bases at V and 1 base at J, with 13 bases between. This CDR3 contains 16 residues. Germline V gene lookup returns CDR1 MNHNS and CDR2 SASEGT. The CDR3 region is CASSEYDSVGTDTQYF. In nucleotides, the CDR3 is TGTGCCAGCAGTGAATATGATAGCGTGGGCACAGATACGCAGTATTTT.

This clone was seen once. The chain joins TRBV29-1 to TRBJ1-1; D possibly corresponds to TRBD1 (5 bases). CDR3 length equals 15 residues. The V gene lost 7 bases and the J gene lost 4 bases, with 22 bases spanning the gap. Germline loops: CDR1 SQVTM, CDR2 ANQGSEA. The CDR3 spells CSGCGGRIAGTEAFF. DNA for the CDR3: TGCAGCGGCTGCGGGGGACGGATCGCGGGCACTGAAGCTTTCTTT.

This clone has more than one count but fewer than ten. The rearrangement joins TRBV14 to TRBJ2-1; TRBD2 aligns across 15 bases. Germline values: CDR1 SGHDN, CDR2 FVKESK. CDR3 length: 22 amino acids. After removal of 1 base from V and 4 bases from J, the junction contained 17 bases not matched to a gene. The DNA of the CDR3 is TGTGCCAGCAGCCAAGGGGGCGGACTAGCGGGAGGGCCCTCATGGCGTTACAATGAGCAGTTCTTC. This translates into CASSQGGGLAGGPSWRYNEQFF.

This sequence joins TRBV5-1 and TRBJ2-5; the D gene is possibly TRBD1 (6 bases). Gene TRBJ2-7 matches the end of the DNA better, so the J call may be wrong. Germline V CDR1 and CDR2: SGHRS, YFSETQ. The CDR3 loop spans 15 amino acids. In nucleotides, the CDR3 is TGCGCCAGCAGCTTTCAGGGGACGAGCTTCTACGAGCAGTACTTC. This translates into CASSFQGTSFYEQYF.

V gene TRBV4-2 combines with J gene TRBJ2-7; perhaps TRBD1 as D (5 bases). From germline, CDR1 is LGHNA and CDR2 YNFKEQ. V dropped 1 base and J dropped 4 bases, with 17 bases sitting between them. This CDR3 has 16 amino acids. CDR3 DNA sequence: TGTGCCAGCAGCCAAGGCGACGTAGCCCCAGGGTACGAGCAGTACTTC. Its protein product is CASSQGDVAPGYEQYF.

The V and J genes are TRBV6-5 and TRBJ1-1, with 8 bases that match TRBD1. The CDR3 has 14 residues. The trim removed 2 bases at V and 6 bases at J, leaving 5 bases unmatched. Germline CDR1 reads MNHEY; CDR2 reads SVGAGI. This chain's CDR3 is CASSYGQGAAEAFF. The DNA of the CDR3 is TGTGCCAGCAGTTACGGGCAGGGGGCCGCTGAAGCTTTCTTT.

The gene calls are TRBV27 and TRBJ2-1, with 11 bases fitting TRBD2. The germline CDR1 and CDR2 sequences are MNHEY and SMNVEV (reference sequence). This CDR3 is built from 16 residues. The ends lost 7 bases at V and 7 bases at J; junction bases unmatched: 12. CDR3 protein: CASKLAGGPGGNEQFF. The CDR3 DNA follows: TGTGCCAGCAAATTAGCGGGAGGGCCCGGCGGAAATGAGCAGTTCTTC.

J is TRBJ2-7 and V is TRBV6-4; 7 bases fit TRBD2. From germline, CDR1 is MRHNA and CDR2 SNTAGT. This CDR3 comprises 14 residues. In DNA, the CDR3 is TGTGCAGAACCGGGGACTACCCCATTTTACGAGCAGTACTTC. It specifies CAEPGTTPFYEQYF.

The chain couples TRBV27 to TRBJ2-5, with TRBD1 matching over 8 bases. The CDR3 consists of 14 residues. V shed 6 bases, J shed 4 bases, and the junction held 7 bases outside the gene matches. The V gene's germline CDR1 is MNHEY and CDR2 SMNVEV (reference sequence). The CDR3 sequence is CASRTGDDRETQYF. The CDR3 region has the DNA TGTGCCAGCAGGACAGGGGATGATCGAGAGACCCAGTACTTC.

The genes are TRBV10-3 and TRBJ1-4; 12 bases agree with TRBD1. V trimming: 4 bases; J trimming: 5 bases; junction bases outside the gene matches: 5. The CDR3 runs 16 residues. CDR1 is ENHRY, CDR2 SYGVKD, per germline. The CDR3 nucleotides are TGTGCCATCAGTGGGGGGACAGGGGGCGCAAATGAAAAACTGTTTTTT. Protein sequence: CAISGGTGGANEKLFF.

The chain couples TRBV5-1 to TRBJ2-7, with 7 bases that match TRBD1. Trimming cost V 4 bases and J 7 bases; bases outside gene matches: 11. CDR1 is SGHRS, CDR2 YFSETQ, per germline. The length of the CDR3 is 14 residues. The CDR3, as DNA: TGCGCCAGCAGCCTTCCAGGGGGTGCTGGGGAGCAGTACTTC. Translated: CASSLPGGAGEQYF.

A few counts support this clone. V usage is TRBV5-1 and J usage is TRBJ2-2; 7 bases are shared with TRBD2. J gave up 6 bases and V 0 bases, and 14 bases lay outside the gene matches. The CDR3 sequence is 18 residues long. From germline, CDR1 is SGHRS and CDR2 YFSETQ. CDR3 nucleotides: TGCGCCAGCAGCTTGGTGTCCCAAGGCGGGAGTGTATCCGGGGAGCTGTTTTTT. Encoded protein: CASSLVSQGGSVSGELFF.